This T cell receptor beta chain was captured in a study of neurological immune-mediated disorders. General study results and limits: There were no CDR3 amino acid sequences shared by expanded clones across subjects, a result suggesting private repertoires in all groups. In multiple sclerosis patients, the repertoire cluster was unrelated to clinical or MRI findings.

MiXCR was run by TCRdb on the 5' RACE reads, yielding one entry per CDR3 protein. The sample includes approximately 60,000 distinct CDR3 sequences, around 3.5% seen only once; the top ten take approximately 3.3%. The CDR3 extends over 13 amino acids. V was pared by 3 bases and J by 4 bases, with 1 base of the junction left unmatched. This clonotype occurred many times. Its target is unknown. The TCR originated in a woman in her thirties with multiple sclerosis. V usage is TRBV12-3 or TRBV12-4 and J usage is TRBJ2-5; 8 bases map to TRBD1. Sequencing used PBMCs. The CDR3 reads CASSFRGRETQYF. In DNA, the CDR3 is TGTGCCAGCAGTTTCAGGGGGCGAGAGACCCAGTACTTC.